The TCR beta chain under discussion was sequenced for a study of blood T cell repertoires in COVID-19. Unmatched junction bases numbered 11, after V lost 5 bases and J lost 2 bases. Germline CDR1 is SGHTA and CDR2 is FQGNSA. This CDR3 has 17 amino acids. Assay used: immunoSEQ multiplex PCR; TCRdb lists only in-frame clones, some missing. The sample records fewer than 100,000 clones, approximately 90% being singletons. This chain connects TRBV7-2 to TRBJ2-7; 11 bases are shared with TRBD1. Sample: peripheral blood. This sequence was found in a woman of 80 years or more with acute or convalescent COVID-19. The CDR3 DNA reads TGTGCCAGCAGCGGAAGCCTCGGGGGACAGGGGGCCTACGAGCAGTACTTC. This sequence encodes CASSGSLGGQGAYEQYF.